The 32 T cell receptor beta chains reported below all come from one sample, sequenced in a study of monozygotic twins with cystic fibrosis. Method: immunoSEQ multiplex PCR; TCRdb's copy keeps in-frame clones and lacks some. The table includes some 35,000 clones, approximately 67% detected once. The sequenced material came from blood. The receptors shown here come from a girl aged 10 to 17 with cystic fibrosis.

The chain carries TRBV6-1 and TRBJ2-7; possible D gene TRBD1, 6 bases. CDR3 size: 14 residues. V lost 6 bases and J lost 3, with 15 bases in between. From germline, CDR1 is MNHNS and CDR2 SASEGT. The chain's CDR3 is CASSIRDTLYEQYF. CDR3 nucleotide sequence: TGTGCCAGCAGCATAAGGGACACCCTCTACGAGCAGTACTTC.

The CDR3 is CASSALSGNTIYF. CDR3 DNA sequence: TGTGCCAGCAGCGCCCTCTCTGGAAACACCATATATTTT. The chain combines TRBV9 with TRBJ1-3; D not resolved. The CDR3 is 13 residues long. V was clipped by 3 bases and J by 0 bases, with 4 bases between them. The germline gives CDR1 SGDLS, CDR2 YYNGEE. Variable domain in full (rest from reference TRBV9 and TRBJ1-3): DSGVTQTPKHLITATGQRVTLRCSPRSGDLSVYWYQQSLDQGLQFLIQYYNGEERAKGNILERFSAQQFPDLHSELNLSSLELGDSALYFCASSALSGNTIYFGEGSWLTVV.

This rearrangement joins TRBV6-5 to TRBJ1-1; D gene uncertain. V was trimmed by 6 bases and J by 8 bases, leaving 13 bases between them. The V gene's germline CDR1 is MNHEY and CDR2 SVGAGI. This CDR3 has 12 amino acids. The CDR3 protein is CASSATTREAFF. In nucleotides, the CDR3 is TGTGCCAGCAGCGCGACCACAAGGGAAGCTTTCTTT.

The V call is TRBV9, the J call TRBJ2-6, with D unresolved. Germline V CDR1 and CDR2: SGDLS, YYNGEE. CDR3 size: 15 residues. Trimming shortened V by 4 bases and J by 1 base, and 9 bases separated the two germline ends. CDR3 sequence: CASSPLGSGANVLTF. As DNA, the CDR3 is TGTGCCAGCAGCCCTTTAGGTTCTGGGGCCAACGTCCTGACTTTC.

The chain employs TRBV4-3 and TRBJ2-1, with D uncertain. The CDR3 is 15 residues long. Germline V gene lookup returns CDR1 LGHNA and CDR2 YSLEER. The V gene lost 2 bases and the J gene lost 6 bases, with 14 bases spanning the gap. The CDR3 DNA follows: TGCGCCAGCAGCCAAATTATGTCTCCATCCAATGAGCAGTTCTTC. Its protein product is CASSQIMSPSNEQFF.

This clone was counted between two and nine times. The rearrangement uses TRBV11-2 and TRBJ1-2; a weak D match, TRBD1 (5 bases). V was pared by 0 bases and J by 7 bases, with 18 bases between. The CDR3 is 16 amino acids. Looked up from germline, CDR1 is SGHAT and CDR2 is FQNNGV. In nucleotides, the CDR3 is TGTGCCAGCAGCTTAGATCCCGGAGGGGTCTGGAGTGGCTACACCTTC. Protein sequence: CASSLDPGGVWSGYTF.

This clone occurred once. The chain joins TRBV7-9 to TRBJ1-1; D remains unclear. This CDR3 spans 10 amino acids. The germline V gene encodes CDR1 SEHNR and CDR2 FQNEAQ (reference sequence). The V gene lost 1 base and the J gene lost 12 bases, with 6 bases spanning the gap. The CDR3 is CASSLGDTFF. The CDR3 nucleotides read TGTGCCAGCAGCTTAGGCGATACTTTCTTT.

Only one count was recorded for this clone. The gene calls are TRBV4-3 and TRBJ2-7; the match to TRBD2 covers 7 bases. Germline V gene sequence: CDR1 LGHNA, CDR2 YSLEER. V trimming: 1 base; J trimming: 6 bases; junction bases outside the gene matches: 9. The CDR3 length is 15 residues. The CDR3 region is CASSQGGGRFGEQYF. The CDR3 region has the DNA TGCGCCAGCAGCCAAGGGGGCGGGAGATTTGGCGAGCAGTACTTC.

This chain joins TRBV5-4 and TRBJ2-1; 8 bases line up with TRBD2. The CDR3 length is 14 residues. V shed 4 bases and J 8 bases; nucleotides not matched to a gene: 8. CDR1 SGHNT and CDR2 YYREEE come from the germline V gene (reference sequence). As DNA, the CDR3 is TGTGCCAGCAGCCCGGGACTAGTGTTAGATGAGCAGTTCTTC. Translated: CASSPGLVLDEQFF.

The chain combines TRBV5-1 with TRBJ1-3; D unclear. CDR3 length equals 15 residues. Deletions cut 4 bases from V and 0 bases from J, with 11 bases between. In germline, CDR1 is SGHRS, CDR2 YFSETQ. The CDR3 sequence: CASSPGRSSGNTIYF. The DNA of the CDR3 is TGCGCCAGCAGCCCAGGACGGTCCTCTGGAAACACCATATATTTT.

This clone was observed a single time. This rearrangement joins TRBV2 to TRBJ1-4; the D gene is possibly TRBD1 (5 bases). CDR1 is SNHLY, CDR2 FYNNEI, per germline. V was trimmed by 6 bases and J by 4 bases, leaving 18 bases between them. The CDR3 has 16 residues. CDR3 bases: TGTGCCAGCAGGAGGGGAGCTGGACCGAGTAATGAAAAACTGTTTTTT. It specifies CASRRGAGPSNEKLFF.

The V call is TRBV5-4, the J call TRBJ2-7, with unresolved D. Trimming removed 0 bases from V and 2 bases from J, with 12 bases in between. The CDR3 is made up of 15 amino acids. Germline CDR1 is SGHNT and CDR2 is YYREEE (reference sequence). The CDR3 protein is CASSLDLRGAYEQYF. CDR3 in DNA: TGTGCCAGCAGCTTGGATTTAAGAGGAGCCTACGAGCAGTACTTC.

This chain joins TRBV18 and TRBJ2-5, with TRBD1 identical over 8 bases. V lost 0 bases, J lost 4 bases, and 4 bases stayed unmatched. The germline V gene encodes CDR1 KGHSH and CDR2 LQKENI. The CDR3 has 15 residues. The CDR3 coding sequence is TGTGCCAGCTCACCACCGTCCAGGGGGCTAGAGACCCAGTACTTC. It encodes CASSPPSRGLETQYF. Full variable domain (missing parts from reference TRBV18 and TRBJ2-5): NAGVMQNPRHLVRRRGQEARLRCSPMKGHSHVYWYRQLPEEGLKFMVYLQKENIIDESGMPKERFSAEFPKEGPSILRIQQVVRGDSAAYFCASSPPSRGLETQYFGPGTRLLVL.

The CDR3 DNA reads as TGTGCCAGCAGCCGCGACCGGGACTCAGCGTCATCCGATACGCAGTATTTT. Translation: CASSRDRDSASSDTQYF. V and J are TRBV4-2 and TRBJ2-3; tentatively, D is TRBD2 (6 bases). CDR3 length equals 17 residues. The germline V gene encodes CDR1 LGHNA and CDR2 YNFKEQ. Trimming took 4 bases from V and 6 from J, leaving 23 bases between them.

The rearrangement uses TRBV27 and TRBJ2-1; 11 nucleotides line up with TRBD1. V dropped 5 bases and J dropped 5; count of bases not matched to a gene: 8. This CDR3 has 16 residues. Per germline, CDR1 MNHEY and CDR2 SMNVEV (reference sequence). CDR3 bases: TGTGCCAGCAGTCCGCACCCGGGACAGGGGGACAATGAGCAGTTCTTC. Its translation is CASSPHPGQGDNEQFF.

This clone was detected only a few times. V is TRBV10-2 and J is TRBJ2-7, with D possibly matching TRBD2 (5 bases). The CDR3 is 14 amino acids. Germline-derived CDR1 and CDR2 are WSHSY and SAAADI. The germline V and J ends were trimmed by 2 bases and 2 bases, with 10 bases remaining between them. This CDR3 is CASSEGLYAYEQYF. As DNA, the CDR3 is TGCGCCAGCAGTGAGGGACTCTATGCCTACGAGCAGTACTTC.

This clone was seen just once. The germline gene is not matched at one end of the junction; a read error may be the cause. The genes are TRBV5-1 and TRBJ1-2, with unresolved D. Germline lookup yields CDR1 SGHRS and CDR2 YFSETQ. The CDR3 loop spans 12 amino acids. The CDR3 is CASSLGNHGYTF. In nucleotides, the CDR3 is TGCGCCAGCAGCTTGGGTAACCATGGCTACACCTTC.

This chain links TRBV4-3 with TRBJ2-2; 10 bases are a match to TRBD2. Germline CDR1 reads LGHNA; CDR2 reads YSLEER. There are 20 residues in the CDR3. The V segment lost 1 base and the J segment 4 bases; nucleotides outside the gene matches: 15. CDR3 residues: CASSQGSRASGSYSTGELFF. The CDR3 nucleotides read TGCGCCAGCAGCCAAGGGAGTAGGGCTAGCGGGAGTTATAGCACCGGGGAGCTGTTTTTT.

This chain's CDR3 is CAIPPPQETQYF. CDR3 DNA: TGTGCCATTCCGCCACCCCAAGAGACCCAGTACTTC. The rearrangement joins TRBV10-3 to TRBJ2-5, with D unresolved. The CDR3 is 12 amino acids. Germline V CDR1 and CDR2: ENHRY, SYGVKD. The ends were cut back, 9 bases at V and 1 base at J, with 9 bases in the middle.

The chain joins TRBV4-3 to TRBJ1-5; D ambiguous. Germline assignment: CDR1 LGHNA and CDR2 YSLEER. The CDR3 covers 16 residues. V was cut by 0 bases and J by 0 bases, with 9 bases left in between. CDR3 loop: CASSQDRVYSNQPQHF. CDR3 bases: TGCGCCAGCAGCCAAGATAGGGTCTATAGCAATCAGCCCCAGCATTTT.

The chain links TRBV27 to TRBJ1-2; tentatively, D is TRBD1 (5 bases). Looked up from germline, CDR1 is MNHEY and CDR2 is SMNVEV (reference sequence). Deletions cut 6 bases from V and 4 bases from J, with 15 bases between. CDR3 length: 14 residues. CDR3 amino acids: CASREHGAGYGYTF. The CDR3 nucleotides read TGTGCCAGCAGGGAACACGGGGCGGGCTATGGCTACACCTTC.

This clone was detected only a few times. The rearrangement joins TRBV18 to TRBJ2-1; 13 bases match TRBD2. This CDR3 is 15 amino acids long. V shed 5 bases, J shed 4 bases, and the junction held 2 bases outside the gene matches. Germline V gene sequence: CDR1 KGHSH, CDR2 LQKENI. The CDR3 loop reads CASSTGLAGYNEQFF. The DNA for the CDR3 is TGTGCCAGCTCAACGGGACTAGCGGGATACAATGAGCAGTTCTTC.

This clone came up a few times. The CDR3 sequence: CASSPPGYNVLTF. CDR3 nucleotides: TGTGCCAGCAGTCCCCCGGGTTACAACGTCCTGACTTTC. V gene TRBV27 combines with J gene TRBJ2-6; D gene unclear. Germline V gene data show CDR1 as MNHEY and CDR2 as SMNVEV (reference sequence). The CDR3 consists of 13 residues. V shed 5 bases and J shed 9 bases, with 11 bases lying between them. The complete variable domain, with remaining parts taken from reference TRBV27 and TRBJ2-6, reads EAQVTQNPRYLITVTGKKLTVTCSQNMNHEYMSWYRQDPGLGLRQIYYSMNVEVTDKGDVPEGYKVSRKEKRNFPLILESPSPNQTSLYFCASSPPGYNVLTFGAGSRLTVL.

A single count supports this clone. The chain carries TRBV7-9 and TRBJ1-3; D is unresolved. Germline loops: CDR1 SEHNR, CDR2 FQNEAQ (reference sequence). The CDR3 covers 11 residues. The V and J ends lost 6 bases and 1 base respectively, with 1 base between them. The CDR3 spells CASSSGNTIYF. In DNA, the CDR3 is TGTGCCAGCAGTTCTGGAAACACCATATATTTT. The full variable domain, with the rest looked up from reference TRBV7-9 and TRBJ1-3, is DTGVSQNPRHKITKRGQNVTFRCDPISEHNRLYWYRQTLGQGPEFLTYFQNEAQLEKSRLLSDRFSAERPKGSFSTLEIQRTEQGDSAMYLCASSSGNTIYFGEGSWLTVV.

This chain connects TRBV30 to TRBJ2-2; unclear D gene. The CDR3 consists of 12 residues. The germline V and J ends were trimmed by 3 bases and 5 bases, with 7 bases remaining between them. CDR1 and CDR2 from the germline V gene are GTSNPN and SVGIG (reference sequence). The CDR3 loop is CAWSRVTGELFF. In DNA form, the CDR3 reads TGTGCCTGGAGCCGCGTGACCGGGGAGCTGTTTTTT.

CDR3 nucleotides: TGTGCCTGGAGACGGAGCGGGGGTAACAATGAGCAGTTCTTC. The encoded protein is CAWRRSGGNNEQFF. This chain connects TRBV30 to TRBJ2-1, with TRBD2 matching over 8 bases. Trimming took 3 bases from V and 5 from J; bases not matched to a gene: 6. Germline V CDR1 and CDR2: GTSNPN, SVGIG (reference sequence). The CDR3 is 14 residues long. The complete variable domain, with remaining parts taken from reference TRBV30 and TRBJ2-1, reads SQTIHQWPATLVQPVGSPLSLECTVEGTSNPNLYWYRQAAGRGLQLLFYSVGIGQISSEVPQNLSASRPQDRQFILSSKKLLLSDSGFYLCAWRRSGGNNEQFFGPGTRLTVL.

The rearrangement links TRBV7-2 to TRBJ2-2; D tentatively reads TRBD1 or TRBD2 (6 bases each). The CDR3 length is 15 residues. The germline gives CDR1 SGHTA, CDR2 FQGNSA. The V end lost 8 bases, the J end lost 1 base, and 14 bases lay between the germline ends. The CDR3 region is CASFFGGLNTGELFF. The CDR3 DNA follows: TGTGCCAGCTTTTTCGGGGGCCTGAACACCGGGGAGCTGTTTTTT.

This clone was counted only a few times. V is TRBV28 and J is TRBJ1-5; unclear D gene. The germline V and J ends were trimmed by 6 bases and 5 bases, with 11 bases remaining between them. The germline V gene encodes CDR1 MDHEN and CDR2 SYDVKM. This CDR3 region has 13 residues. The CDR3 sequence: CASSPLGHQPQHF. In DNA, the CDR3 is TGTGCCAGCAGCCCTTTGGGTCATCAGCCCCAGCATTTT.

CDR3 DNA: TGTGCCAGTTCAACTAGCGGGAGGAACAATGAGCAGTTCTTC. It codes for CASSTSGRNNEQFF. The rearrangement uses TRBV19 and TRBJ2-1; the match to TRBD2 covers 12 bases. CDR1 and CDR2 from the germline V gene are LNHDA and SQIVND (reference sequence). The CDR3 spans 14 residues. V was pared by 8 bases and J by 5 bases, with 4 bases of the junction left unmatched.

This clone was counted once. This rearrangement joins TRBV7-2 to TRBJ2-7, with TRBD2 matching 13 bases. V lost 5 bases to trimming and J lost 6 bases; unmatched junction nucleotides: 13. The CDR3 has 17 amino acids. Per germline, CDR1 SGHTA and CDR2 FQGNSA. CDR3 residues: CASSPPGTSGTRGEQYF. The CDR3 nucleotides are TGTGCCAGCAGCCCGCCTGGGACTAGCGGGACGCGTGGCGAGCAGTACTTC.

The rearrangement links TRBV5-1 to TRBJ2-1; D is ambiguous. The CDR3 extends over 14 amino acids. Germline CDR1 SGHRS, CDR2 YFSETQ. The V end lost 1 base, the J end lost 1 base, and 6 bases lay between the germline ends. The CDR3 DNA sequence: TGCGCCAGCAGCTTGTATGAATCCTACAATGAGCAGTTCTTC. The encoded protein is CASSLYESYNEQFF.

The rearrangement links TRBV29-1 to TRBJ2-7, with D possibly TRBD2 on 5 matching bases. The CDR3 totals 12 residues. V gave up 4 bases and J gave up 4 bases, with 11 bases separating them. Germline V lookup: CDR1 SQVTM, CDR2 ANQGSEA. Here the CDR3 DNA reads TGCAGCGTTGTCGGGGTGGCTTACGAGCAGTACTTC. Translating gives CSVVGVAYEQYF.